This T cell receptor beta chain was retrieved from a study of T cell responses to AZD1222 COVID-19 vaccine. Here immunoSEQ multiplex PCR was the method, and the copy in TCRdb shows in-frame clones only, minus some. The sample shows about 130,000 clones, more than 85% of them seen only once. This CDR3 contains 15 residues. Germline V gene data show CDR1 as SEHNR and CDR2 as FQNEAQ (reference sequence). Trimming pared 2 bases from V and 0 bases from J, leaving 11 bases between. Whole-study results and caveats: Compared with day 0, the breadth and depth of the Spike-specific TCR repertoire rose significantly after two doses of AZD1222. The sample set comprised mostly white British donors with more females, and clonal diversity was possibly underestimated. Unmutated variant regions are reportedly targeted by nearly half of spike-specific TCRs.

On this clone: Its antigen is still unknown.

V is TRBV7-9 and J is TRBJ2-7; D tentatively fits TRBD1 or TRBD2 (5 bases each). The material sequenced was peripheral blood, taken on day 0 of AZD1222 vaccination. The source is an adult in good health. CDR3 bases: TGTGCCAGCAGCTTACAGGCAGGGACCTCCTACGAGCAGTACTTC. Translated: CASSLQAGTSYEQYF.